Sequencing of this T cell receptor (beta chain) was carried out in a study of OX40 agonist ivuxolimab in advanced cancers. General study results and limits: Undetermined was the antigen specificity of the expanded peripheral T cells.

Germline V gene data show CDR1 as SGHKS and CDR2 as YYEKEE (reference sequence). Trimming removed 4 bases from V and 3 bases from J, with 14 bases in between. The CDR3 is 14 amino acids. In regard to this clone: Its antigen is not known.

Libraries were prepared by immunoSEQ multiplex PCR; TCRdb keeps only in-frame clonotypes and omits some of them. This table holds tens of thousands of clones, 75% to 90% found once. Drawing of blood for sampling happened at baseline, at cycle 4 day 1, and at cycle 7 day 1. This receptor was taken from an adult with an advanced solid tumor such as melanoma, head and neck, liver or kidney cancer. This sample comprised CD4+ or CD8+ T cells sorted from blood, obtained in a trial of the OX40 agonist ivuxolimab. This chain links TRBV5-5 with TRBJ2-7, with D tentatively TRBD1 (6 bases). For the CDR3, the DNA is TGTGCCAGCAGCACCCCGGGACAAATCTACGAGCAGTACTTC. This translates into CASSTPGQIYEQYF.